This paragraph covers one TCR beta chain sequence. V gave up 1 base and J gave up 5 bases; unmatched junction bases: 6. Germline loops: CDR1 SGHAT, CDR2 FQNNGV. This CDR3 comprises 16 residues. Cohort 3 recovered donors had two negative PCRs, clearance, or symptom resolution. Sequenced by immunoSEQ multiplex PCR; TCRdb stores in-frame clones only, minus some. The sample holds about 270,000 clones, about nine tenths seen once. The sample originates from a study of blood T cell repertoires in COVID-19. The sequenced sample was PBMCs or T cells enriched from blood (not recorded which). The sequence was obtained from a woman in her fifties or sixties who had recovered from COVID-19. The chain links TRBV11-2 to TRBJ2-5; 11 nucleotides align to TRBD1. The CDR3 DNA is TGTGCCAGCAGCTTAGTAGGACAGGGGGCTTTGGAGACCCAGTACTTC. It encodes CASSLVGQGALETQYF.